This T cell receptor beta chain stems from a study of CD8 T cells in ankylosing spondylitis. Libraries for TCR beta were made by quantitative 5'-RACE with molecular barcodes. TCRdb reanalysed the 5' RACE reads using MiXCR and keeps one entry per CDR3 protein. The data show 150,000 to 250,000 distinct CDR3 sequences, about 13% seen once. This clonotype occurred a few times. V was pared by 8 bases and J by 0 bases, with 13 bases between. Germline loops: CDR1 SEHNR, CDR2 FQNEAQ (reference sequence). The CDR3 totals 14 residues. The chain combines TRBV7-9 with TRBJ1-2; the D is unclear. The sequencing sample was made of blood, either unsorted or a sorted T cell fraction (not recorded which). The TCR comes from a male donor with ankylosing spondylitis or in good health (not recorded which). For the CDR3, the DNA is TGTGCCAGCCCCTTGCCGGACCCTAACTATGGCTACACCTTC. This encodes CASPLPDPNYGYTF.